Included here is one T cell receptor (beta chain) sequence, with context. This clone was seen only once. Its recognized antigen is unknown. No base quality values were provided; no much bigger clone lies one nucleotide off. The data belong to a study of blood T cell repertoires in COVID-19 (dated by TCRdb to the early 2020s). For context, the study as a whole: Samples from collaborators originated in the United States, Italy and Spain and spanned both the acute and convalescent phases of COVID-19. The repertoires were released in a freely available public database intended as a resource for research on the immune response to SARS-CoV-2. The dataset comprised deeply sampled blood TCRbeta repertoires from subjects exposed to, actively infected with, or recovered from COVID-19. Samples were obtained from the ongoing ImmuneRACE study (first 160 participants) and from over a thousand subjects provided by 6 global collaborators. Where available, HLA class I and class II types were obtained from metadata supplied by the sample provider rather than from assay-based typing. Nearly every sample came with metadata listing a de-identified subject ID, COVID-19 status, age in years and sex. The prospective study material was composed of cDNA or gDNA derived from T cells, B-cell-depleted T cells, or PBMCs.

Each collaborating institution followed its own protocols to collect whole blood in K2EDTA tubes. Collaborator samples were shipped for TCRbeta analysis as frozen whole blood, isolated PBMCs, or DNA extracted from either sample type. There are 12 amino acids in the CDR3, from cysteine to phenylalanine inclusive. CDR3 DNA is the only sequence kept; it has 36 bases, read in frame from the first base. V is cut by 5 bases and J by 3 bases, and the space between the germline ends is 7 bases. Overall study results and their limits: How much clinical and demographic metadata was included differed by source and by participant, and the metadata was provided uncurated.

The immunoSEQ Assay, a bias-controlled multiplex PCR, was used to amplify TCRbeta CDR3 regions from genomic DNA. Per the original workflow: Within the assay, amplification of reference gene primers was used to estimate how many nucleated cells each sample contained. To quantify the absolute abundance of each unique TCRbeta CDR3 rearrangement, sequence reads were collapsed and filtered. For each sample, productive Simpson clonality was calculated by taking the square root of Simpson's diversity index across productive rearrangements. The table was pulled from immuneACCESS by TCRdb, which kept in-frame rearrangements only. Such tables lose some clones; where checked, under half of the loss comes from unresolved V genes, and the rest has no known cause. V and J calls and clone size are copied from that table; D and trimming were computed from the DNA. The table for this sample lists approximately 290,000 clones; 85% to 90% of them were counted only once. The ten top clones hold roughly 0.8% of the sample.

This sequence was found in a man aged 30 to 39 with acute or convalescent COVID-19. The source material was peripheral blood. This chain is built from TRBV12-3 or TRBV12-4 and TRBJ2-5; a tentative D call is TRBD2 (6 bases match). The nucleotide sequence is TGTGCCAGCAGTCGGAGGGAAGAGACCCAGTACTTC. Translated, it gives CASSRREETQYF.